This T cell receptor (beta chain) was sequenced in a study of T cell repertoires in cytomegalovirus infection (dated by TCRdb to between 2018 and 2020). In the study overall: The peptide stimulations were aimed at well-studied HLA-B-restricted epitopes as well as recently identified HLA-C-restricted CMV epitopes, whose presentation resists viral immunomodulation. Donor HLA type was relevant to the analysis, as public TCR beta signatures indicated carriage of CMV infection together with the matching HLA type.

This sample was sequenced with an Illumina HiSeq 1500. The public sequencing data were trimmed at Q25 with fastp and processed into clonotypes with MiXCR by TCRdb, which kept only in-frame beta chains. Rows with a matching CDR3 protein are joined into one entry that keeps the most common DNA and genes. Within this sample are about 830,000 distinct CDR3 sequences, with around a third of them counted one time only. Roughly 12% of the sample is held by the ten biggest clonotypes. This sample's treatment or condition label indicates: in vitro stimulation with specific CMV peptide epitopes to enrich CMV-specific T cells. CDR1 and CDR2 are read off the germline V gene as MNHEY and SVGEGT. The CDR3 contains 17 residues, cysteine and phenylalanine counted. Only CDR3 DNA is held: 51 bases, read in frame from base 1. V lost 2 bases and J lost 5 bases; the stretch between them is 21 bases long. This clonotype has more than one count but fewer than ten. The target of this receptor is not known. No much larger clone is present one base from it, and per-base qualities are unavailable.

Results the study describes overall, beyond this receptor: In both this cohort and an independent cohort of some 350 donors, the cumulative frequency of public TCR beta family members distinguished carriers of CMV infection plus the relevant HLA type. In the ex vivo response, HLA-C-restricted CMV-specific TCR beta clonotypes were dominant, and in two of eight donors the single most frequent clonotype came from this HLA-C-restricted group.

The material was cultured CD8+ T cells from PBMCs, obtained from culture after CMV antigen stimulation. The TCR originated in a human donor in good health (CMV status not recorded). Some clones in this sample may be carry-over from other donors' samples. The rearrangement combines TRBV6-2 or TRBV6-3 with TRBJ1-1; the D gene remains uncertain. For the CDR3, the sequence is CASSYPYVGLRGTEAFF. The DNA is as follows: TGTGCCAGCAGTTACCCCTATGTGGGCCTCCGGGGAACTGAAGCTTTCTTT.